This record concerns one T cell receptor beta chain sequence. Its antigen remains unknown. This record belongs to a study of cytomegalovirus exposure and HLA in healthy donors. The study's findings and limits: The study reported that TCR beta sequences accurately predicted HLA-A and HLA-B alleles in most subjects. While the bulk of TCR sequences proved rare, some public TCRs turned up in many donors.

The PCR employed 60 Vbeta primers together with 13 Jbeta primers. Method: immunoSEQ multiplex PCR; TCRdb's copy keeps in-frame clones and lacks some. This sample yields about 94,000 clones, of which about four fifths are seen a single time; approximately 10% belongs to the top ten. Germline V gives CDR1 MDHEN, CDR2 SYDVKM. The CDR3 covers 16 residues. The V and J ends lost 5 bases and 5 bases, in that order; junction bases with no gene match: 7. The V and J genes are TRBV28 and TRBJ2-5; 14 bases are a match to TRBD2. Sequencing used PBMCs. The TCR was taken from a human donor in good health. CDR3 DNA: TGTGCCAGCAGTCGTACCGGGACTAGCGGGAGTGAGACCCAGTACTTC. Protein sequence: CASSRTGTSGSETQYF.